The 10 T cell receptor beta chains in this list originate from one sample, sequenced in a study of blood T cell repertoires in COVID-19. Using immunoSEQ multiplex PCR, the repertoire was profiled, and TCRdb retains in-frame clones only, with some absent. The sample lists hundreds of thousands of clones, roughly 90% occurring once. Sequencing was carried out using PBMCs or T cells enriched from blood (not recorded which). These TCRs come from a man aged 55 to 70 who had recovered from COVID-19.

The rearrangement links TRBV7-9 to TRBJ2-1, with D perhaps matching TRBD2 (5 bases). In germline, CDR1 is SEHNR, CDR2 FQNEAQ (reference sequence). The CDR3 is made up of 14 amino acids. Between the trimmed V and J ends, which lost 5 bases and 0 bases, there was a span of 8 bases. For the CDR3, the DNA is TGTGCCAGCAGCGGGAGCCCCTCCTACAATGAGCAGTTCTTC. As protein: CASSGSPSYNEQFF.

This clone was seen a few times. The rearrangement joins TRBV11-3 to TRBJ2-7; D perhaps matches TRBD1 (5 bases). Trimming removed 3 bases from V and 6 bases from J, with 6 bases in between. This CDR3 is built from 11 residues. Germline V CDR1 and CDR2: SGHNT, YENEEA. CDR3 residues: CASSFGAEQYF. CDR3 bases: TGTGCCAGCAGCTTTGGGGCCGAGCAGTACTTC.

V gene TRBV16 combines with J gene TRBJ1-5; D possibly corresponds to TRBD1 (6 bases). V gave up 0 bases and J gave up 2 bases, with 11 bases separating them. Germline V gives CDR1 KGHSY, CDR2 FQNENV. There are 16 residues in the CDR3. CDR3 in amino acids: CASSQSRAGGNQPQHF. CDR3 in DNA: TGTGCCAGCAGCCAATCAAGGGCAGGGGGCAATCAGCCCCAGCATTTT.

This clone was seen just once. CDR3 residues: CASSQEGVGFTEAFF. In DNA form, the CDR3 reads TGTGCCAGCAGCCAAGAAGGGGTGGGGTTCACTGAAGCTTTCTTT. The gene calls are TRBV4-2 and TRBJ1-1, with TRBD1 as a possible D gene (5 bases). Germline loops: CDR1 LGHNA, CDR2 YNFKEQ. Deletions cut 0 bases from V and 4 bases from J, with 12 bases between. This CDR3 has 15 amino acids.

This clone turned up a few times. The chain employs TRBV4-2 and TRBJ2-7; 8 positions agree with TRBD1. Germline V gives CDR1 LGHNA, CDR2 YNFKEQ. V was pared by 0 bases and J by 2 bases, with 3 bases of the junction left unmatched. The CDR3 runs to 15 residues. Here the CDR3 reads CASSQEGTGPYEQYF. The DNA for the CDR3 is TGTGCCAGCAGCCAAGAGGGGACAGGACCCTACGAGCAGTACTTC.

The rearrangement uses TRBV5-6 and TRBJ2-1; D gene uncertain. Trimming removed 1 base from V and 0 bases from J, with 11 bases in between. This CDR3 has 16 residues. Per germline, CDR1 SGHDT and CDR2 YYEEEE. The CDR3 sequence is CASSLYARSSYNEQFF. For the CDR3, the DNA is TGTGCCAGCAGCTTGTACGCGCGGAGCTCCTACAATGAGCAGTTCTTC. Supplemented by reference TRBV5-6 and TRBJ2-1, the full variable domain reads DAGVTQSPTHLIKTRGQQVTLRCSPKSGHDTVSWYQQALGQGPQFIFQYYEEEERQRGNFPDRFSGHQFPNYSSELNVNALLLGDSALYLCASSLYARSSYNEQFFGPGTRLTVL.

The V and J genes are TRBV27 and TRBJ1-1; the match to TRBD1 covers 8 bases. This CDR3 is 15 amino acids long. CDR1 is MNHEY, CDR2 SMNVEV, per germline (reference sequence). The ends lost 10 bases at V and 3 bases at J; junction bases unmatched: 13. In nucleotides, the CDR3 is TGTGCCACGAAAAAACAGGGGGTTGTTCACACTGAAGCTTTCTTT. This codes for CATKKQGVVHTEAFF.

J is TRBJ2-1 and V is TRBV4-1, with 7 positions matching TRBD1. The CDR3 runs 16 residues. Germline trimming cut 3 bases from V and 16 bases from J; bases unmatched to any gene: 21. Germline-derived CDR1 and CDR2 are MGHRA and YSYEKL. CDR3 DNA sequence: TGCGCCAGCAGCCACCCCCTGGGGACAGAAAGGTCGCGTCAATTCTTC. As protein: CASSHPLGTERSRQFF.

The chain joins TRBV4-3 to TRBJ2-7; 7 bases are a match to TRBD2. The germline gives CDR1 LGHNA, CDR2 YSLEER. The CDR3 is made up of 15 amino acids. With V trimmed by 1 base and J by 0 bases, 3 bases remained unmatched. The CDR3 DNA sequence: TGCGCCAGCAGCCAAGGGGGAGGGCGCTCCTACGAGCAGTACTTC. Amino acid sequence: CASSQGGGRSYEQYF.

The chain carries TRBV7-8 and TRBJ2-7; 8 bases line up with TRBD1. Germline V CDR1 and CDR2: SGHVS, FQNEAQ. This CDR3 comprises 14 residues. J was trimmed by 12 bases and V by 5 bases; bases with no gene match: 15. The DNA of the CDR3 is TGTGCCAGCAGCCCAGCCAGGGCAGGGGGCGCGGTGTACTTC. Translating gives CASSPARAGGAVYF.